The 29 T cell receptor beta chains given below trace back to one sample, sequenced in a study of graft-versus-host responses after intestinal transplantation. These TCRs are of unknown antigen specificity. The protocol was immunoSEQ multiplex PCR, while the TCRdb copy is restricted to in-frame clones and leaves out a portion. The sample has 20,000 to 30,000 clones, 82% seen once. The material was unstimulated CD4+ T cells sorted from spleen or lymph node cells, obtained before intestinal transplant. These receptors were obtained from a human donor who received an intestinal transplant.

The chain recombines TRBV11-2 with TRBJ2-1; a weak D match, TRBD2 (5 bases). CDR3 size: 16 residues. Between the trimmed V and J ends, which lost 1 base and 5 bases, there was a span of 15 bases. Per germline, CDR1 SGHAT and CDR2 FQNNGV. CDR3 nucleotides: TGTGCCAGCAGCTTAGCGGTAGGTCTAGCTCACAATGAGCAGTTCTTC. This gives the protein CASSLAVGLAHNEQFF.

V usage is TRBV18 and J usage is TRBJ2-5; 11 bases line up with TRBD2. CDR1 is KGHSH, CDR2 LQKENI, per germline. With V trimmed by 3 bases and J by 1 base, 4 bases remained unmatched. The CDR3 has 16 residues. CDR3 amino acids: CASSPPGTSGQETQYF. The CDR3 DNA follows: TGTGCCAGCTCACCGCCGGGGACTAGCGGCCAAGAGACCCAGTACTTC.

The V call is TRBV5-3, the J call TRBJ1-2, with D possibly being TRBD1 (5 bases). TRBV5-3 is an ORF, with its function uncertain. The CDR3 extends over 14 amino acids. V lost 7 bases and J 6 bases, leaving 19 bases between the germline ends. For the CDR3, the DNA is TGTGCCAGACCTACGAAAGGGGTTAAGGATGGCTACACCTTC. Residues: CARPTKGVKDGYTF.

The J gene is TRBJ1-1, the V gene TRBV6-6; maybe TRBD1 (5 bases). Between the trimmed V and J ends, which lost 2 bases and 6 bases, there was a span of 10 bases. The CDR3 is made up of 13 amino acids. CDR1 is MNHNY, CDR2 SVGAGI, per germline (reference sequence). CDR3 DNA sequence: TGTGCCAGCAGTTACGCAGGGATGCCTGAAGCTTTCTTT. This translates into CASSYAGMPEAFF.

This chain's CDR3 is CASSLDSLYEQYF. CDR3 coding DNA: TGTGCCAGCAGCTTAGATTCCCTCTACGAGCAGTACTTC. This chain uses TRBV11-1 with TRBJ2-7; D not certain. Per the germline V gene, CDR1 is SGHAT and CDR2 is FQDESV (reference sequence). The CDR3 spans 13 residues. V shed 1 base and J shed 3 bases, with 7 bases lying between them.

This clone has only a few counts. The J gene is TRBJ1-2, the V gene TRBV11-2, with 11 bases fitting TRBD1. The germline V gene has CDR1 SGHAT and CDR2 FQNNGV. V was pared by 5 bases and J by 8 bases, with 4 bases of the junction left unmatched. The CDR3 covers 13 residues. The CDR3 region has the DNA TGTGCCAGCAGCCCAGGGACAGGGGGAGGCTACACCTTC. Encoded protein: CASSPGTGGGYTF.

The rearrangement links TRBV6-4 to TRBJ2-3, with TRBD2 identical over 7 bases. The CDR3 runs 16 residues. CDR1 MRHNA and CDR2 SNTAGT come from the germline V gene. V shed 2 bases and J 2 bases; nucleotides not matched to a gene: 7. The DNA of the CDR3 is TGTGCCAGCAGTGACGTTGTGGCGGGAGTCACAGATACGCAGTATTTT. Translating gives CASSDVVAGVTDTQYF.

This rearrangement joins TRBV9 to TRBJ2-3, with no clear D. The germline gives CDR1 SGDLS, CDR2 YYNGEE. Trimming took 1 base from V and 2 from J, leaving 5 bases between them. The CDR3 runs 13 residues. CDR3 sequence reads: CASSVSNTDTQYF. Here the CDR3 DNA reads TGTGCCAGCAGCGTATCCAACACAGATACGCAGTATTTT.

The rearrangement links TRBV30 to TRBJ1-2; D gene unclear. Trimming removed 0 bases at V and 5 bases at J, with 7 bases between. The CDR3 is made up of 12 amino acids. Germline loops: CDR1 GTSNPN, CDR2 SVGIG (reference sequence). CDR3 protein: CAWSVTIYGYTF. In DNA, the CDR3 is TGTGCCTGGAGTGTAACCATTTATGGCTACACCTTC.

V gene TRBV6-1 combines with J gene TRBJ2-3; 8 positions match TRBD1. V lost 3 bases, J lost 3 bases, and 2 bases stayed unmatched. The CDR3 loop spans 14 amino acids. The germline V gene has CDR1 MNHNS and CDR2 SASEGT. CDR3 protein: CASSDRGRTDTQYF. The CDR3 DNA sequence: TGTGCCAGCAGTGACAGGGGGCGGACAGATACGCAGTATTTT.

The chain combines TRBV6-6 with TRBJ1-1; tentatively, D is TRBD1 (5 bases). CDR1 is MNHNY and CDR2 is SVGAGI in the germline V gene (reference sequence). V was cut by 6 bases and J by 1 base, with 12 bases left in between. The CDR3 runs to 14 residues. CDR3 residues: CASSPVGGNTEAFF. As DNA, the CDR3 is TGTGCCAGCAGCCCGGTGGGGGGGAACACTGAAGCTTTCTTT.

The chain employs TRBV6-1 and TRBJ2-1; TRBD2 is a possible D gene (6 bases). The CDR3 runs 16 residues. V gave up 1 base and J gave up 4 bases, with 14 bases separating them. Germline values: CDR1 MNHNS, CDR2 SASEGT. The CDR3 DNA reads TGTGCCAGCAGTGAAGAAGCGGGCCTCCTTTACAATGAGCAGTTCTTC. It specifies CASSEEAGLLYNEQFF.

This clone has a handful of counts. The chain employs TRBV4-1 and TRBJ2-4; D is ambiguous. V was trimmed by 2 bases and J by 0 bases, leaving 8 bases between them. Looked up from germline, CDR1 is MGHRA and CDR2 is YSYEKL. This CDR3 is built from 15 residues. CDR3: CASSQLSLAKNIQYF. The CDR3, as DNA: TGCGCCAGCAGCCAACTCTCACTAGCCAAAAACATTCAGTACTTC.

The chain carries TRBV9 and TRBJ1-1, with TRBD1 matching 7 bases. This CDR3 is built from 15 residues. The V segment lost 0 bases and the J segment 4 bases; nucleotides outside the gene matches: 6. CDR1 is SGDLS, CDR2 YYNGEE, per germline. The CDR3 region is CASSVEPDRATEAFF. The CDR3 DNA reads TGTGCCAGCAGCGTAGAACCCGACAGGGCCACTGAAGCTTTCTTT.

The V gene is TRBV9, the J gene TRBJ2-5; 9 bases align to TRBD1. The ends lost 0 bases at V and 5 bases at J; junction bases unmatched: 8. CDR3 length: 16 residues. The germline gives CDR1 SGDLS, CDR2 YYNGEE. CDR3 coding DNA: TGTGCCAGCAGCGTAGAGGGGACAGGGTTGTGGGAGACCCAGTACTTC. Translation: CASSVEGTGLWETQYF.

This clone was observed a handful of times. The chain couples TRBV6-5 to TRBJ2-3; TRBD2 might be the D (5 bases). The V and J ends lost 4 bases and 0 bases respectively, with 14 bases between them. The CDR3 length is 16 residues. The germline V gene encodes CDR1 MNHEY and CDR2 SVGAGI. This CDR3 reads CASSSRGTRSTDTQYF. In nucleotides, the CDR3 is TGTGCCAGCAGTTCCCGGGGTACTCGTAGCACAGATACGCAGTATTTT.

J is TRBJ1-5 and V is TRBV19, with a possible D match to TRBD1 (6 bases). The CDR3 consists of 16 residues. Germline V gene lookup returns CDR1 LNHDA and CDR2 SQIVND (reference sequence). V was clipped by 7 bases and J by 2 bases, with 18 bases between them. The CDR3 spells CASTYSLGGRNQPQHF. The CDR3 region has the DNA TGTGCCAGTACCTATTCCCTCGGGGGGCGCAATCAGCCCCAGCATTTT.

The rearrangement joins TRBV5-4 to TRBJ1-3; the match to TRBD1 covers 10 bases. The germline V gene has CDR1 SGHNT and CDR2 YYREEE (reference sequence). V dropped 4 bases and J dropped 3; count of bases not matched to a gene: 4. This CDR3 contains 15 residues. The CDR3 DNA sequence: TGTGCCAGCAGCCGGGGACAGGGGAGTGGAAACACCATATATTTT. This codes for CASSRGQGSGNTIYF.

The chain is built from TRBV5-5 and TRBJ2-3, with TRBD1 identical over 8 bases. The CDR3 spans 16 residues. The ends lost 2 bases at V and 2 bases at J; junction bases unmatched: 7. Germline V CDR1 and CDR2: SGHKS, YYEKEE (reference sequence). The CDR3 nucleotides are TGTGCCAGCAGCTTTCAGGGGGCGCCCCCCACAGATACGCAGTATTTT. Translating gives CASSFQGAPPTDTQYF.

The rearrangement uses TRBV2 and TRBJ1-2; D call uncertain. The CDR3 contains 13 residues. CDR1 and CDR2 from the germline V gene are SNHLY and FYNNEI. V was shortened by 1 base and J by 4 bases, with 7 bases between the two germline ends. The CDR3 region is CASSEGRSYGYTF. CDR3 coding DNA: TGTGCCAGCAGTGAAGGACGGAGCTATGGCTACACCTTC.

This clone has just a few counts. V is TRBV4-1 and J is TRBJ2-5; D might be TRBD2 (5 bases). CDR1 is MGHRA, CDR2 YSYEKL, per germline. This CDR3 has 12 amino acids. The V gene lost 1 base and the J gene lost 13 bases, with 13 bases spanning the gap. The CDR3 protein is CASSQGGPPGYF. The CDR3 DNA follows: TGCGCCAGCAGCCAAGGCGGGCCCCCCGGGTACTTC.

This chain uses TRBV18 with TRBJ2-3, with D perhaps TRBD2 (6 bases). CDR3 length equals 14 residues. Germline values: CDR1 KGHSH, CDR2 LQKENI. Trimming removed 3 bases from V and 2 bases from J, with 9 bases in between. This CDR3 is CASSPRTNTDTQYF. The CDR3 DNA is TGTGCCAGCTCACCTCGGACTAACACAGATACGCAGTATTTT.

V and J are TRBV4-2 and TRBJ1-2; tentative D call: TRBD1 (6 bases). This CDR3 has 15 amino acids. The germline V gene has CDR1 LGHNA and CDR2 YNFKEQ. Deletions cut 0 bases from V and 10 bases from J, with 18 bases between. The chain's CDR3 is CASSQESPGGWFYTF. CDR3 DNA sequence: TGTGCCAGCAGCCAAGAATCTCCGGGGGGCTGGTTCTACACCTTC.

The rearrangement uses TRBV5-1 and TRBJ1-2, with 8 bases fitting TRBD1. Germline loops: CDR1 SGHRS, CDR2 YFSETQ. The CDR3 spans 15 residues. Unmatched junction bases numbered 3, after V lost 0 bases and J lost 2 bases. Here the CDR3 DNA reads TGCGCCAGCAGCTTGGAAACAGGGGGGAACTATGGCTACACCTTC. Its translation is CASSLETGGNYGYTF.

V gene TRBV19 combines with J gene TRBJ2-5; no clear D gene. This CDR3 is 14 amino acids long. Germline CDR1 is LNHDA and CDR2 is SQIVND (reference sequence). Trimming left V 1 base short and J 0 bases short, with 6 bases between. This CDR3 reads CASSIASDQETQYF. The CDR3 DNA follows: TGTGCCAGTAGTATAGCGTCAGACCAAGAGACCCAGTACTTC.

The chain recombines TRBV20-1 with TRBJ2-3; D may match TRBD1 or TRBD2 (5 bases each). The V end lost 1 base, the J end lost 6 bases, and 5 bases lay between the germline ends. The germline gives CDR1 DFQATT, CDR2 SNEGSKA (reference sequence). This CDR3 has 11 amino acids. The CDR3 here is CSARGGDTQYF. The CDR3 DNA sequence: TGCAGTGCTAGAGGGGGGGATACGCAGTATTTT.

J is TRBJ2-3 and V is TRBV11-3; possible D gene TRBD1, 6 bases. This CDR3 is built from 14 residues. CDR1 SGHNT and CDR2 YENEEA come from the germline V gene. The ends were cut back, 1 base at V and 3 bases at J, with 8 bases in the middle. This chain's CDR3 is CASSLGDRTDTQYF. DNA of the CDR3: TGTGCCAGCAGCTTAGGAGACAGGACAGATACGCAGTATTTT.

This chain connects TRBV6-6 to TRBJ1-6; TRBD1 might be the D (5 bases). CDR3 length: 16 residues. Germline V CDR1 and CDR2: MNHNY, SVGAGI (reference sequence). Trimming removed 10 bases from V and 7 bases from J, with 23 bases in between. The CDR3 DNA is TGTGCCACCGCTCTTCCATCGGGGACTAAGAATTCACCCCTCCACTTT. Translated: CATALPSGTKNSPLHF.

The chain couples TRBV30 to TRBJ2-2; 10 positions agree with TRBD2. After removal of 0 bases from V and 1 base from J, the junction contained 2 bases not matched to a gene. CDR3 length: 16 amino acids. Looked up from germline, CDR1 is GTSNPN and CDR2 is SVGIG (reference sequence). This chain's CDR3 is CAWSVRLAGNTGELFF. In nucleotides, the CDR3 is TGTGCCTGGAGTGTAAGACTAGCGGGGAACACCGGGGAGCTGTTTTTT.